The 10 T cell receptor beta chains below all came from one sample that was sequenced in a study of tumor T cells in aggressive B-cell lymphoma. Here immunoSEQ multiplex PCR was the method, and the copy in TCRdb shows in-frame clones only, minus some. Here the sample spans fewer than 3,500 clones, 90% to 95% being singletons. The sequencing sample was made of tumor tissue. Every receptor here comes from an adult with diffuse large B cell lymphoma.

V usage is TRBV5-1 and J usage is TRBJ1-4; D unclear. The V end lost 6 bases, the J end lost 0 bases, and 12 bases lay between the germline ends. CDR1 is SGHRS, CDR2 YFSETQ, per germline. This CDR3 has 15 amino acids. The CDR3 nucleotides are TGCGCCAGCACTGCAGGCCTTGCAACTAATGAAAAACTGTTTTTT. Amino acids: CASTAGLATNEKLFF.

The rearrangement uses TRBV30 and TRBJ2-3; 9 bases are a match to TRBD2. This CDR3 has 16 amino acids. V dropped 4 bases and J dropped 1; count of bases not matched to a gene: 9. Looked up from germline, CDR1 is GTSNPN and CDR2 is SVGIG (reference sequence). Written as DNA, the CDR3 is TGTGCCTGGAAGGGCGGGAGGGAGGGGGGCACAGATACGCAGTATTTT. This gives the protein CAWKGGREGGTDTQYF. Variable domain in full (rest from reference TRBV30 and TRBJ2-3): SQTIHQWPATLVQPVGSPLSLECTVEGTSNPNLYWYRQAAGRGLQLLFYSVGIGQISSEVPQNLSASRPQDRQFILSSKKLLLSDSGFYLCAWKGGREGGTDTQYFGPGTRLTVL.

CDR3 in amino acids: CASSSPGQGEEDYTF. In DNA form, the CDR3 reads TGTGCCAGCAGTAGTCCCGGACAGGGCGAGGAGGACTACACCTTC. The chain employs TRBV27 and TRBJ1-2, with 8 bases that match TRBD1. Germline V CDR1 and CDR2: MNHEY, SMNVEV (reference sequence). Trimming took 5 bases from V and 10 from J; bases not matched to a gene: 15. CDR3 length: 15 amino acids.

The V gene is TRBV18, the J gene TRBJ2-7; 8 bases fit TRBD2. The junction had 8 bases not matched to a gene; V was cut back by 2 bases and J by 5 bases. Germline V lookup: CDR1 KGHSH, CDR2 LQKENI. The CDR3 covers 15 residues. Here the CDR3 reads CASSPTGGPGDEQYF. In DNA, the CDR3 is TGTGCCAGCTCACCAACGGGAGGGCCCGGCGACGAGCAGTACTTC. The whole variable domain, remainder taken from reference TRBV18 and TRBJ2-7, is NAGVMQNPRHLVRRRGQEARLRCSPMKGHSHVYWYRQLPEEGLKFMVYLQKENIIDESGMPKERFSAEFPKEGPSILRIQQVVRGDSAAYFCASSPTGGPGDEQYFGPGTRLTVT.

A word on this clone: The germline gene is not matched at one end of the junction; a read error may be the cause. V and J are TRBV6-6 and TRBJ1-5; 8 nucleotides line up with TRBD1. This CDR3 has 16 amino acids. The germline V gene has CDR1 MNHNY and CDR2 SVGAGI (reference sequence). Written as DNA, the CDR3 is TGTGCCAGCAGTGACTCCGGGACAGGAGAAAATCAGCCCCAGCATTTT. This gives the protein CASSDSGTGENQPQHF.

This chain links TRBV5-1 with TRBJ1-2; possibly TRBD1 for D (6 bases). The germline CDR1 and CDR2 sequences are SGHRS and YFSETQ. The CDR3 runs to 17 residues. The ends were cut back, 3 bases at V and 4 bases at J, with 22 bases in the middle. CDR3 in amino acids: CASSWGSGASVGYGYTF. In DNA, the CDR3 is TGCGCCAGCAGCTGGGGGTCAGGGGCGAGTGTTGGCTATGGCTACACCTTC.

This clone was counted a single time. The chain combines TRBV5-1 with TRBJ1-1; 9 bases match TRBD1. CDR1 and CDR2 (germline): SGHRS, YFSETQ. Trimming removed 1 base from V and 4 bases from J; junction bases left unmatched: 14. This CDR3 has 18 residues. The CDR3 nucleotides read TGCGCCAGCAGCTTGTTCCCCCCGGGACAGGGTAGTGGCACTGAAGCTTTCTTT. This gives the protein CASSLFPPGQGSGTEAFF.

This rearrangement joins TRBV27 to TRBJ2-3, with 8 bases aligning to TRBD1. The germline CDR1 and CDR2 sequences are MNHEY and SMNVEV (reference sequence). The CDR3 is 15 amino acids. V shed 3 bases and J 7 bases; nucleotides not matched to a gene: 9. Here the CDR3 DNA reads TGTGCCAGCAGTTTCGGACAGGGTTCAATAAATACGCAGTATTTT. Translated: CASSFGQGSINTQYF.

The genes are TRBV7-9 and TRBJ2-2; tentatively, D is TRBD1 (6 bases). Germline CDR1 is SEHNR and CDR2 is FQNEAQ (reference sequence). CDR3 size: 14 residues. Trimming removed 5 bases at V and 6 bases at J, with 13 bases between. As DNA, the CDR3 is TGTGCCAGCAGCCTCGGACAGCCATCCGGGGAGCTGTTTTTT. It yields the protein CASSLGQPSGELFF.

The V and J genes are TRBV5-1 and TRBJ2-1; 9 positions agree with TRBD1. The CDR3 covers 15 residues. The germline V gene has CDR1 SGHRS and CDR2 YFSETQ. V was clipped by 0 bases and J by 10 bases; unmatched bases: 8. CDR3 sequence reads: CASSLGDRVLGEQFF. The CDR3 nucleotides read TGCGCCAGCAGCTTGGGGGACAGGGTATTGGGGGAGCAGTTCTTC.